The 18 T cell receptor beta chains reported below all come from one sample, sequenced in a study of T cells after yellow fever vaccination. TCRdb used MiXCR to reprocess the 5' RACE reads, holding one entry per CDR3 protein. Of approximately 350,000 distinct CDR3 sequences in the sample, roughly 11% are singletons; the top ten hold around 19%. Sequencing was performed on PBMCs, taken on the day of the first yellow fever vaccination. The source of these receptors is a man aged 18 to 35 who received the YFV17D yellow fever vaccine.

This chain links TRBV15 with TRBJ2-1; 7 bases agree with TRBD1. V gave up 0 bases and J gave up 9 bases; unmatched junction bases: 2. Germline CDR1 is LNHNV and CDR2 is YYDKDF (reference sequence). The CDR3 consists of 13 residues. The CDR3 bases are TGTGCCACCAGCAGAGAAGAGGGGGCTGAGCAGTTCTTC. It specifies CATSREEGAEQFF.

This clonotype was recorded a few times. V gene TRBV2 combines with J gene TRBJ2-3, with a possible D match to TRBD2 (5 bases). The germline V gene encodes CDR1 SNHLY and CDR2 FYNNEI. CDR3 length: 13 amino acids. Trimming pared 1 base from V and 8 bases from J, leaving 10 bases between. The CDR3, as DNA: TGTGCCAGCAGTGAAGAATCCGAGGGTACGCAGTATTTT. This codes for CASSEESEGTQYF.

The sample holds a few counts of this clonotype. The chain links TRBV10-3 to TRBJ2-1; 8 bases are a match to TRBD2. This CDR3 has 19 amino acids. CDR1 is ENHRY, CDR2 SYGVKD, per germline. Trimming removed 1 base from V and 4 bases from J; junction bases left unmatched: 15. The CDR3: CAISEWRGELLIAYNEQFF. CDR3 bases: TGTGCCATCAGTGAGTGGCGGGGGGAACTATTAATCGCTTACAATGAGCAGTTCTTC.

This clonotype was seen a few times. The chain couples TRBV19 to TRBJ1-2, with D possibly TRBD1 on 5 matching bases. Per the germline V gene, CDR1 is LNHDA and CDR2 is SQIVND (reference sequence). CDR3 size: 15 residues. Deletions cut 7 bases from V and 0 bases from J, with 15 bases between. Here the CDR3 reads CASTYMGPANYGYTF. The DNA of the CDR3 is TGTGCCAGTACCTATATGGGACCAGCTAACTATGGCTACACCTTC.

This clonotype turned up a few times. The rearrangement links TRBV4-3 to TRBJ1-4; D remains unclear. Germline CDR1 LGHNA, CDR2 YSLEER. The V gene lost 2 bases and the J gene lost 4 bases, with 23 bases spanning the gap. The CDR3 totals 19 residues. CDR3 DNA: TGCGCCAGCAGCCAATCAACCCTGGCAGCCAAAGGGATTAATGAAAAACTGTTTTTT. Translating gives CASSQSTLAAKGINEKLFF.

This clonotype was found many times. The CDR3 protein is CASSRRDSSSYEQYF. CDR3 nucleotides: TGTGCCAGCAGCCGCCGGGACAGCAGCTCCTACGAGCAGTACTTC. The chain combines TRBV11-2 with TRBJ2-7; 7 nucleotides match TRBD1. This CDR3 contains 15 residues. The V gene's germline CDR1 is SGHAT and CDR2 FQNNGV. Losses at the gene ends were 5 bases for V and 0 bases for J; bases not matched to a gene: 7.

This clonotype was counted only a few times. The rearrangement joins TRBV24-1 to TRBJ2-1, with TRBD1 identical over 7 bases. The CDR3 totals 16 residues. With 2 bases clipped from V and 7 bases from J, the junction kept 10 bases outside the gene matches. Germline-derived CDR1 and CDR2 are KGHDR and SFDVKD. CDR3 loop: CATSDYSSTGKNEQFF. DNA for the CDR3: TGTGCCACCAGTGATTACTCTTCGACAGGGAAGAATGAGCAGTTCTTC.

The rearrangement links TRBV7-9 to TRBJ2-1, with 8 bases identical to TRBD2. V was pared by 5 bases and J by 8 bases, with 11 bases of the junction left unmatched. The CDR3 runs 15 residues. CDR1 is SEHNR, CDR2 FQNEAQ, per germline (reference sequence). CDR3 loop: CASSPGGGNPYEQFF. CDR3 DNA sequence: TGTGCCAGCAGCCCCGGGGGGGGGAATCCGTATGAGCAGTTCTTC.

The chain uses TRBV7-2 and TRBJ2-5; D gene uncertain. CDR1 is SGHTA, CDR2 FQGNSA, per germline. The CDR3 loop spans 14 amino acids. V was clipped by 1 base and J by 3 bases, with 9 bases between them. The CDR3 DNA is TGTGCCAGCAGCTTAGTGGTCTCCGAAGAGACCCAGTACTTC. As protein: CASSLVVSEETQYF.

This clonotype was detected only a few times. The gene calls are TRBV5-6 and TRBJ2-7; maybe TRBD2 (6 bases). V dropped 2 bases and J dropped 3 bases, with 12 bases sitting between them. Germline V gives CDR1 SGHDT, CDR2 YYEEEE. The CDR3 extends over 14 amino acids. The CDR3 reads CASSFSTGDYEQYF. The CDR3 DNA reads TGTGCCAGCAGCTTCTCCACGGGAGACTACGAGCAGTACTTC.

Only one count was recorded for this clonotype. V is TRBV14 and J is TRBJ1-1, with a tentative D call TRBD1 (6 bases). CDR3 length: 17 amino acids. Germline values: CDR1 SGHDN, CDR2 FVKESK. V shed 3 bases and J shed 1 base, with 18 bases lying between them. CDR3 bases: TGTGCCAGCAGCCAGACTTTAGGGGGTGAGGGGAACACTGAAGCTTTCTTT. The encoded protein is CASSQTLGGEGNTEAFF.

CDR3 sequence (DNA): TGTGCCAGCAGATTCGGACAGGGGGCAGGCACTGAAGCTTTCTTT. This gives the protein CASRFGQGAGTEAFF. The chain recombines TRBV5-6 with TRBJ1-1, with TRBD1 matching 11 bases. The CDR3 has 15 residues. The germline V gene has CDR1 SGHDT and CDR2 YYEEEE. Trimming removed 5 bases from V and 4 bases from J; junction bases left unmatched: 7. Full variable domain (remainder filled in from reference TRBV5-6 and TRBJ1-1): DAGVTQSPTHLIKTRGQQVTLRCSPKSGHDTVSWYQQALGQGPQFIFQYYEEEERQRGNFPDRFSGHQFPNYSSELNVNALLLGDSALYLCASRFGQGAGTEAFFGQGTRLTVV.

This clonotype was observed a few times. The chain recombines TRBV20-1 with TRBJ2-5; 9 positions match TRBD2. The CDR3 covers 17 residues. With 6 bases clipped from V and 0 bases from J, the junction kept 14 bases outside the gene matches. Germline V CDR1 and CDR2: DFQATT, SNEGSKA (reference sequence). The CDR3: CSAKILGLAMYQETQYF. CDR3 sequence (DNA): TGCAGTGCCAAGATCCTTGGACTAGCGATGTACCAAGAGACCCAGTACTTC.

The genes are TRBV10-3 and TRBJ1-1; a weak D match, TRBD1 (5 bases). The V end was cut by 8 bases, the J end by 2 bases, with 12 bases between. CDR3 length: 13 residues. Germline CDR1 is ENHRY and CDR2 is SYGVKD. CDR3 in DNA: TGTGCCATCTTCCGGGGGGGAAACACTGAAGCTTTCTTT. It translates to CAIFRGGNTEAFF.

The V call is TRBV3-1, the J call TRBJ2-1, with TRBD2 matching over 10 bases. This CDR3 region has 16 residues. Germline CDR1 reads LGHDT; CDR2 reads YNNKEL (reference sequence). V lost 1 base and J lost 4; bases outside the gene matches: 4. CDR3 sequence reads: CASSQVVSGGYNEQFF. The CDR3 DNA follows: TGTGCCAGCAGCCAAGTGGTTAGCGGGGGGTACAATGAGCAGTTCTTC.

This clonotype was seen a handful of times. V and J are TRBV12-3 or TRBV12-4 and TRBJ1-2, with no clear D. Trimming pared 5 bases from V and 4 bases from J, leaving 17 bases between. The CDR3 extends over 15 amino acids. The CDR3 DNA is TGTGCCAGCAGTCGATACACAGCATCCTCCTATGGCTACACCTTC. Protein: CASSRYTASSYGYTF.

This clonotype was picked up a small number of times. The chain recombines TRBV12-3 or TRBV12-4 with TRBJ1-6; D is possibly TRBD1 (6 bases). The CDR3 spans 13 residues. V lost 4 bases to trimming and J lost 13 bases, with 14 bases between them. The DNA of the CDR3 is TGTGCCAGCAGTTACAGGGCCTGGGGTCCCCTCCACTTT. It specifies CASSYRAWGPLHF.

J is TRBJ2-1 and V is TRBV29-1; 9 nucleotides agree with TRBD2. Germline V lookup: CDR1 SQVTM, CDR2 ANQGSEA. With 5 bases clipped from V and 5 bases from J, the junction kept 7 bases outside the gene matches. The CDR3 sequence is 14 residues long. CDR3 sequence: CSVWLAGRNNEQFF. The CDR3 DNA reads as TGCAGCGTTTGGCTAGCGGGGAGGAACAATGAGCAGTTCTTC.